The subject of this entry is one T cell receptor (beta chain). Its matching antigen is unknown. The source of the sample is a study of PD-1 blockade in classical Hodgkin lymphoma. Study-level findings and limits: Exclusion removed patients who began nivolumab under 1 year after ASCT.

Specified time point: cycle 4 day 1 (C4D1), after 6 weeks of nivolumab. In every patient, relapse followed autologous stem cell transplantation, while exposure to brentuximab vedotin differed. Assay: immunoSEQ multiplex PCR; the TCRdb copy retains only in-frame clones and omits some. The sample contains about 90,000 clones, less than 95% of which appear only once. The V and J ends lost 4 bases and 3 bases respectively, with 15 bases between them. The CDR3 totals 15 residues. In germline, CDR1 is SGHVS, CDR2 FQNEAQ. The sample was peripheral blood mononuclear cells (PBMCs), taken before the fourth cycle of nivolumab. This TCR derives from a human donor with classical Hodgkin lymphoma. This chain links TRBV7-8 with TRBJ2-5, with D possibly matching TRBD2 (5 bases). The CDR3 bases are TGTGCCAGCAGCTCCCCAACGGGGATCGAAGAGACCCAGTACTTC. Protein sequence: CASSSPTGIEETQYF.